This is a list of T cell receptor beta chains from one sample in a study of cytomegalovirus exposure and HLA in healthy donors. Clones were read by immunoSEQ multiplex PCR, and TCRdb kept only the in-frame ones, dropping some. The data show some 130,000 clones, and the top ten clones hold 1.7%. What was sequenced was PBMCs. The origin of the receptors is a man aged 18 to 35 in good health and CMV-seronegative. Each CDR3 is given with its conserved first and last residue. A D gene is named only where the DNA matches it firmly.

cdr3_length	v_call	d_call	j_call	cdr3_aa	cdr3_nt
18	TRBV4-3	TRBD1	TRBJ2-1	CASSQSHRGSYKWDEQFF	TGCGCCAGCAGCCAAAGTCACAGGGGGTCGTACAAGTGGGATGAGCAGTTCTTC
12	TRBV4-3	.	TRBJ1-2	CASSQGAGGYTF	TGCGCCAGCAGCCAAGGGGCTGGTGGCTACACCTTC
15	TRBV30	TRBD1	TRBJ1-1	CAWSTLGQGATEAFF	TGTGCCTGGAGTACCCTCGGACAGGGGGCAACTGAAGCTTTCTTT
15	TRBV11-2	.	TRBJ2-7	CASSLVGQSVYEQYF	TGTGCCAGCAGCTTAGTTGGACAGAGTGTCTACGAGCAGTACTTC
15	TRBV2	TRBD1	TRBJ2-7	CASAGRGTGTYEQYF	TGTGCCAGCGCCGGCAGGGGGACAGGAACTTACGAGCAGTACTTC
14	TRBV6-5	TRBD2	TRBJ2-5	CASQAGVGYETQYF	TGTGCCAGCCAAGCGGGGGTTGGGTACGAGACCCAGTACTTC
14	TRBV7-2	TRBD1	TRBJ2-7	CASTRTGLSYEQYF	TGTGCCAGCACCCGGACAGGCCTCTCCTACGAGCAGTACTTC
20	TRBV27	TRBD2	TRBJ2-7	CASSLSTPGLAGGPIYEQYF	TGTGCCAGCAGTTTATCGACCCCGGGACTAGCGGGAGGCCCTATCTACGAGCAGTACTTC
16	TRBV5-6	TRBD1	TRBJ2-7	CASSFLGTGTIYEQYF	TGTGCCAGCAGCTTCTTAGGGACAGGGACGATTTACGAGCAGTACTTC
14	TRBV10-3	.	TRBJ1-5	CAISEGSGNQPQHF	TGTGCCATCAGTGAGGGGTCAGGAAATCAGCCCCAGCATTTT
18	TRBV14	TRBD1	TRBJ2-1	CASSQNPLGQLRYNEQFF	TGTGCCAGCAGCCAGAACCCCTTGGGACAGTTAAGGTACAATGAGCAGTTCTTC
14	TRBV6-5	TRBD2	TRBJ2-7	CASRPGTSIYEQYF	TGTGCCAGCAGACCCGGGACTAGTATCTACGAGCAGTACTTC
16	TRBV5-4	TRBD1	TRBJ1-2	CASSRGTGNSNYGYTF	TGTGCCAGCAGCAGGGGGACAGGGAATTCTAACTATGGCTACACCTTC
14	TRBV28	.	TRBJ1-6	CTLPGSSYNSPLHF	TGTACATTGCCTGGGAGCTCCTATAATTCACCCCTCCACTTT
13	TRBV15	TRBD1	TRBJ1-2	CATAYDRGYGYTF	TGTGCCACCGCATACGACAGGGGATACGGCTACACCTTC
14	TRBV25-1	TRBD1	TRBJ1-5	CASSNRGSNQPQHF	TGTGCCAGCAGCAACAGGGGAAGCAATCAGCCCCAGCATTTT
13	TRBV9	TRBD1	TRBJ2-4	CASNAGQGNIQYF	TGTGCCAGCAACGCGGGACAGGGAAACATTCAGTACTTC
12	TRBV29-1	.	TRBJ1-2	CSSLIQPYGYTF	TGCAGCTCTTTGATACAGCCTTATGGCTACACCTTC
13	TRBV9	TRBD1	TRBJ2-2	CASSVAGGGELFF	TGTGCCAGCAGCGTAGCAGGGGGCGGGGAGCTGTTTTTT
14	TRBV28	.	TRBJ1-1	CASIPAPTRAEAFF	TGTGCCAGCATACCGGCCCCCACACGGGCTGAAGCTTTCTTT
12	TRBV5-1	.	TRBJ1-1	CASSVAGGEAFF	TGCGCCAGCAGCGTCGCCGGGGGAGAAGCTTTCTTT
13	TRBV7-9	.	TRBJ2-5	CASSVQGGETQYF	TGTGCCAGCAGCGTACAGGGCGGAGAGACCCAGTACTTC
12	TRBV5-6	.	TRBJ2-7	CASSLARYEQYF	TGTGCCAGCAGCTTGGCCCGGTACGAGCAGTACTTC
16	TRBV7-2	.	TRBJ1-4	CASSLAVGRPGEKLFF	TGTGCCAGCAGCTTAGCGGTGGGTCGGCCGGGGGAAAAACTGTTTTTT
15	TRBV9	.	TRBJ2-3	CASSGQAALTDTQYF	TGTGCCAGCAGCGGACAGGCGGCTTTGACAGATACGCAGTATTTT
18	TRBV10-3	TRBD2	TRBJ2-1	CAISEPSLASGRAYEQFF	TGTGCCATCAGTGAGCCCTCCCTAGCTAGCGGGAGGGCCTATGAGCAGTTCTTC
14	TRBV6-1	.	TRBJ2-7	CASSDSWQTYEQYF	TGTGCCAGCAGTGATTCTTGGCAAACCTACGAGCAGTACTTC
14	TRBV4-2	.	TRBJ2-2	CASSQDQNTGELFF	TGTGCCAGCAGCCAAGATCAGAACACCGGGGAGCTGTTTTTT
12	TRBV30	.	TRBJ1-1	CAWTSHYTEAFF	TGTGCTTGGACATCCCATTACACTGAAGCTTTCTTT
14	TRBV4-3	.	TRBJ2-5	CASSQGLRQETQYF	TGCGCCAGCAGCCAAGGTCTGCGACAAGAGACCCAGTACTTC
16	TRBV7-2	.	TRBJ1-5	CASSFNAAYSNQPQHF	TGTGCCAGCAGCTTTAACGCGGCCTATAGCAATCAGCCCCAGCATTTT
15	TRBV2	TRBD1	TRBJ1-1	CASKRTGVANTEAFF	TGTGCCAGCAAGAGGACAGGGGTTGCGAACACTGAAGCTTTCTTT
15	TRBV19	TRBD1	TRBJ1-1	CASSIDRKGATEAFF	TGTGCCAGTAGTATAGATCGCAAGGGGGCGACTGAAGCTTTCTTT
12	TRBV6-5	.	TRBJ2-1	CASSGGWGEQFF	TGTGCCAGCAGTGGGGGGTGGGGTGAGCAGTTCTTC
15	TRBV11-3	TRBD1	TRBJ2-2	CASSFPGQRTGELFF	TGTGCCAGCAGCTTCCCGGGACAGAGGACCGGGGAGCTGTTTTTT
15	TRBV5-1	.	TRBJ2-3	CASSSDSGSTDTQYF	TGCGCCAGCAGCTCCGATAGCGGAAGCACAGATACGCAGTATTTT
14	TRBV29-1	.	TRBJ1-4	CSVGFGGTNEKLFF	TGCAGCGTTGGGTTCGGGGGGACTAATGAAAAACTGTTTTTT
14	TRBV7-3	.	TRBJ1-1	CASSLQGMNTEAFF	TGTGCCAGCAGCTTACAGGGGATGAACACTGAAGCTTTCTTT
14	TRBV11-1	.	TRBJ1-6	CASSFAGRNSPLHF	TGTGCCAGCAGCTTTGCGGGCCGGAATTCACCCCTCCACTTT
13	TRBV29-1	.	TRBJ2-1	CSVVTRGNNEQFF	TGCAGCGTTGTCACGAGGGGGAACAATGAGCAGTTCTTC
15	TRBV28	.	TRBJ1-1	CASTPPDRLHTEAFF	TGTGCCAGCACTCCTCCGGACAGACTCCACACTGAAGCTTTCTTT
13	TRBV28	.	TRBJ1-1	CASSSPTGTEAFF	TGTGCCAGCAGCTCTCCTACAGGGACTGAAGCTTTCTTT
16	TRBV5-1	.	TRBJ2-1	CASSLVAGRSYNEQFF	TGCGCCAGCAGCTTGGTGGCAGGGCGCTCCTACAATGAGCAGTTCTTC
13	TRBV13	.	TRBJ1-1	CASSLWRGGEAFF	TGTGCCAGCAGCTTATGGCGCGGGGGTGAAGCTTTCTTT